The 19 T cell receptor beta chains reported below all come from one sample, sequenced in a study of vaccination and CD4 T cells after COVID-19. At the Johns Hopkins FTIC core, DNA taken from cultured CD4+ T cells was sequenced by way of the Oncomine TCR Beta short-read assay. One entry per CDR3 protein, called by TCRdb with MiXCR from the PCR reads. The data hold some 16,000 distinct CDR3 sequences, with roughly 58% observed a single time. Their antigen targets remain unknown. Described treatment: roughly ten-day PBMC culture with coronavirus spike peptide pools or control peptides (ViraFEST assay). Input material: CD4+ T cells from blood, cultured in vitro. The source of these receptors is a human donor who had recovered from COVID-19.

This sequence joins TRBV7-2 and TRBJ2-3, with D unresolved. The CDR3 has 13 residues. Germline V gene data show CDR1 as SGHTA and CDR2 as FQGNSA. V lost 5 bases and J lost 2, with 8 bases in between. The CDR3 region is CASSPQITDTQYF. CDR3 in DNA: TGTGCCAGCAGCCCACAAATCACAGATACGCAGTATTTT.

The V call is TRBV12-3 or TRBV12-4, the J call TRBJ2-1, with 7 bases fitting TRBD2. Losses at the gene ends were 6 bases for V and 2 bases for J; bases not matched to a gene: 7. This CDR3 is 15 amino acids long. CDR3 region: CASSLGLPTYNEQFF. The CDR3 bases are TGTGCCAGCAGCCTGGGACTACCCACCTACAATGAGCAGTTCTTC.

The CDR3 protein is CASGTLRGYTF. CDR3 bases: TGTGCCAGCGGAACCTTGCGGGGCTACACCTTC. The chain combines TRBV28 with TRBJ1-2, with D uncertain. V was pared by 8 bases and J by 8 bases, with 12 bases between. This CDR3 is built from 11 residues. Germline V gives CDR1 MDHEN, CDR2 SYDVKM.

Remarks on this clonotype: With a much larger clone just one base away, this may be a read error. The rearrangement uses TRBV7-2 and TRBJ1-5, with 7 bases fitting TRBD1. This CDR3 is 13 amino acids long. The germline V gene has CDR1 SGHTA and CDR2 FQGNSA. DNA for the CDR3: TGTGCCAGCAGCATCAGGGGGAATCAGCCCCAGCGTTTT. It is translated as CASSIRGNQPQRF.

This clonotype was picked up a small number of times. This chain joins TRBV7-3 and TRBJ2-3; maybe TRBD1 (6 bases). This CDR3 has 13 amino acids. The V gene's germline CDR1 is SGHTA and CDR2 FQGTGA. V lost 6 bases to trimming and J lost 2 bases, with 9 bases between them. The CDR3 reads CASRNRVTDTQYF. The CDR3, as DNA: TGTGCCAGCAGGAACAGGGTCACAGATACGCAGTATTTT. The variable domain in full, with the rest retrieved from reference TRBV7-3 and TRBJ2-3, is GAGVSQTPSNKVTEKGKYVELRCDPISGHTALYWYRQSLGQGPEFLIYFQGTGAADDSGLPNDRFFAVRPEGSVSTLKIQRTERGDSAVYLCASRNRVTDTQYFGPGTRLTVL.

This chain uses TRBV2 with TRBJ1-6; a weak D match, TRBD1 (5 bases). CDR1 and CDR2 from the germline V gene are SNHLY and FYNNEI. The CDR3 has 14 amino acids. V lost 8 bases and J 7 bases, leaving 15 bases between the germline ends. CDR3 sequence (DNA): TGTGCCAGCGGGGGGGACCGAAAAAATTCACCCCTCCACTTT. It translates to CASGGDRKNSPLHF.

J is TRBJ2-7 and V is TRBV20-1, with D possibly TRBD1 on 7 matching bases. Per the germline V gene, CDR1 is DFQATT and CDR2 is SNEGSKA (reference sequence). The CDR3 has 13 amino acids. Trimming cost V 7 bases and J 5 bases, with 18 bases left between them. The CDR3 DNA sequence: TGCAGTGGTGTGGAGGGGGCCGTTGACGAGCAGTACTTC. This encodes CSGVEGAVDEQYF.

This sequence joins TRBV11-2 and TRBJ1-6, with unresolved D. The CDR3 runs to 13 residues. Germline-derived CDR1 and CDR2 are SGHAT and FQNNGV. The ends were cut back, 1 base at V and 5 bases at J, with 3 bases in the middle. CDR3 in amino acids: CASSLVDNSPLHF. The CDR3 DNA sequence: TGTGCCAGCAGCTTAGTGGATAATTCACCCCTCCACTTT.

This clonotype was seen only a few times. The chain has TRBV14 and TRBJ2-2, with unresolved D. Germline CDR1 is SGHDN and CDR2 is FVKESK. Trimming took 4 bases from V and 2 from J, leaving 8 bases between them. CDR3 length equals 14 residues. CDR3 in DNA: TGTGCCAGCAGCCCTGGACGTAACACCGGGGAGCTGTTTTTT. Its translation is CASSPGRNTGELFF. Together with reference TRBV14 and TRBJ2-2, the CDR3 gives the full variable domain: EAGVTQFPSHSVIEKGQTVTLRCDPISGHDNLYWYRRVMGKEIKFLLHFVKESKQDESGMPNNRFLAERTGGTYSTLKVQPAELEDSGVYFCASSPGRNTGELFFGEGSRLTVL.

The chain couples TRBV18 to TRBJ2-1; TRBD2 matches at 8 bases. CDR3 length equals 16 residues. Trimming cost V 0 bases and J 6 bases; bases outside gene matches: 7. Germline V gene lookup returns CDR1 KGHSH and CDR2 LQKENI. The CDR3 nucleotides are TGTGCCAGCTCACCACCTGGAACGGGGGGGCCCAATGAGCAGTTCTTC. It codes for CASSPPGTGGPNEQFF. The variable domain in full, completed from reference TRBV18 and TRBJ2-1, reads NAGVMQNPRHLVRRRGQEARLRCSPMKGHSHVYWYRQLPEEGLKFMVYLQKENIIDESGMPKERFSAEFPKEGPSILRIQQVVRGDSAAYFCASSPPGTGGPNEQFFGPGTRLTVL.

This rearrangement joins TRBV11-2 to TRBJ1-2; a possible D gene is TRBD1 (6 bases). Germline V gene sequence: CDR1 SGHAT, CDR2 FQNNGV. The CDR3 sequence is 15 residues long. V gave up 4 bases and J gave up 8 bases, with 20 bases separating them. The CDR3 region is CASSSPGHRVLGYTF. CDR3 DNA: TGTGCCAGCAGCTCTCCGGGACACCGAGTTTTAGGCTACACCTTC.

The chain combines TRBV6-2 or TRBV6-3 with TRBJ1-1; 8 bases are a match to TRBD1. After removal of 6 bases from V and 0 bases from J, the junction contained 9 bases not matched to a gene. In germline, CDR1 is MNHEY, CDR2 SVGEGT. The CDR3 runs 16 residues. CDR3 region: CASRNEGQAMNTEAFF. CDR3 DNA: TGTGCCAGCAGGAACGAGGGACAGGCAATGAACACTGAAGCTTTCTTT.

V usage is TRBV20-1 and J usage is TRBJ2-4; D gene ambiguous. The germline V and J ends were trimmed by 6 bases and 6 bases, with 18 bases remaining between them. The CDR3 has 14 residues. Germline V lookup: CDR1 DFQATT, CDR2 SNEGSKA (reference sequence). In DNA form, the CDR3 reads TGCAGTGCCCCCCCGGCCAAGGTTGGAAACATTCAGTACTTC. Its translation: CSAPPAKVGNIQYF.

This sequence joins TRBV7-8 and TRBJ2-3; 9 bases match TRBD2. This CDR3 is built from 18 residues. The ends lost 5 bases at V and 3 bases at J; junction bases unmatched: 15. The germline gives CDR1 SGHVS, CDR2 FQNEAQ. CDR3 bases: TGTGCCAGCAGCAGATGGCGGGAGGGCCTTGGCGGGACAGATACGCAGTATTTT. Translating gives CASSRWREGLGGTDTQYF.

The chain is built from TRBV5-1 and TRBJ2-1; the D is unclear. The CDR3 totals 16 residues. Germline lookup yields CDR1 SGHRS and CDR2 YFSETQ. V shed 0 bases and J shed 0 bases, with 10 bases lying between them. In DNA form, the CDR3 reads TGCGCCAGCAGCTTGGAGGTGGATTTCTCCTACAATGAGCAGTTCTTC. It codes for CASSLEVDFSYNEQFF.

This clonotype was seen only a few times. This chain's CDR3 is CASSIGTDIYGYTF. In DNA, the CDR3 is TGCGCCAGCAGCATTGGGACGGACATATATGGCTACACCTTC. The chain employs TRBV5-1 and TRBJ1-2; weak D call: TRBD1 (5 bases). The ends were cut back, 4 bases at V and 5 bases at J, with 15 bases in the middle. In germline, CDR1 is SGHRS, CDR2 YFSETQ. The CDR3 length is 14 residues.

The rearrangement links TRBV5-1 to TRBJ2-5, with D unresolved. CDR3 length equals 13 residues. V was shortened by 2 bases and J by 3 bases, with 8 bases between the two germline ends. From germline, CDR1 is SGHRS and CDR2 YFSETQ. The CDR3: CASSFGTEETQYF. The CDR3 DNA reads TGCGCCAGCAGCTTCGGAACTGAAGAGACCCAGTACTTC. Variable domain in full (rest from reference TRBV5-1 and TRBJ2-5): KAGVTQTPRYLIKTRGQQVTLSCSPISGHRSVSWYQQTPGQGLQFLFEYFSETQRNKGNFPGRFSGRQFSNSRSEMNVSTLELGDSALYLCASSFGTEETQYFGPGTRLLVL.

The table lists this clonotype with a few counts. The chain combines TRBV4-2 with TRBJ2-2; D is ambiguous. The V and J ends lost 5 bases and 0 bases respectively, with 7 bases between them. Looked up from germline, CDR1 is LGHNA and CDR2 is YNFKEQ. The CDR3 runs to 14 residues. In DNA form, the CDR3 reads TGTGCCAGCAGCACTTCGACGAACACCGGGGAGCTGTTTTTT. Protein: CASSTSTNTGELFF.

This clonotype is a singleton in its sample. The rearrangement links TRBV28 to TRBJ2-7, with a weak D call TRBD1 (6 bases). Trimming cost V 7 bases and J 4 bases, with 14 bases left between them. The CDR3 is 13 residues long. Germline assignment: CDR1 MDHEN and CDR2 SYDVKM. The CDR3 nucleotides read TGTGCCAGCATTTCGGGACAAAATTACGAGCAGTACTTC. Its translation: CASISGQNYEQYF.